One and the same sample provided the 7 T cell receptor beta chains below, sequenced in a study of vaccination and CD4 T cells after COVID-19. Treatment here: roughly ten-day PBMC culture with coronavirus spike peptide pools or control peptides (ViraFEST assay). Their antigen targets remain unknown. Sequenced with the Oncomine TCR Beta short-read assay was DNA taken from cultured CD4+ T cells. Each CDR3 protein gets one entry after TCRdb re-called the PCR reads with MiXCR. Of about 14,000 distinct CDR3 sequences listed, around two fifths are singletons. Sequenced input: cultured CD4+ T cells from blood. These receptors came from a human donor with COVID-19.

For this clonotype: One end of the junction is discordant with germline, which a read error may explain. The chain combines TRBV20-1 with TRBJ2-6; 7 nucleotides align to TRBD2. In germline, CDR1 is DFQATT, CDR2 SNEGSKA (reference sequence). CDR3 length: 15 amino acids. CDR3 sequence: CSARASGAGANVLAF. For the CDR3, the DNA is TGCAGTGCTAGGGCTAGCGGCGCTGGGGCCAACGTCCTGGCTTTC.

This clonotype came up a few times. The rearrangement joins TRBV11-2 to TRBJ2-2, with 9 bases lining up with TRBD1. The CDR3 sequence is 15 residues long. Per germline, CDR1 SGHAT and CDR2 FQNNGV. Trimming at V came to 6 bases and at J to 7 bases, leaving 9 bases not matched to a gene. This chain's CDR3 is CASSKTQGAGGELFF. The CDR3, as DNA: TGTGCCAGCAGTAAAACACAGGGGGCGGGCGGGGAGCTGTTTTTT.

J is TRBJ1-2 and V is TRBV5-4; possibly TRBD1 for D (5 bases). The germline gives CDR1 SGHNT, CDR2 YYREEE (reference sequence). The CDR3 is made up of 14 amino acids. Trimming cost V 3 bases and J 4 bases, with 13 bases left between them. For the CDR3, the DNA is TGTGCCAGCAGCTCGCCGGGGCTTGGCTATGGCTACACCTTC. Translating it yields CASSSPGLGYGYTF.

This chain joins TRBV15 and TRBJ2-5; D is unclear. Per the germline V gene, CDR1 is LNHNV and CDR2 is YYDKDF (reference sequence). The length of the CDR3 is 16 residues. The ends were cut back, 0 bases at V and 2 bases at J, with 13 bases in the middle. As DNA, the CDR3 is TGTGCCACCAGCAGAGATAAGGGTTTTCTTCAAGAGACCCAGTACTTC. Protein product: CATSRDKGFLQETQYF.

This clonotype was seen only a few times. This chain connects TRBV7-2 to TRBJ2-5; no definite D call. CDR1 is SGHTA and CDR2 is FQGNSA in the germline V gene. The CDR3 runs to 13 residues. V shed 5 bases and J shed 3 bases, with 10 bases lying between them. DNA of the CDR3: TGTGCCAGCAGCCTGGATAGCAAAGAGACCCAGTACTTC. As protein: CASSLDSKETQYF.

The V and J genes are TRBV19 and TRBJ1-4; the match to TRBD1 covers 7 bases. J gave up 1 base and V 4 bases, and 3 bases lay outside the gene matches. This CDR3 has 15 residues. CDR1 and CDR2 (germline): LNHDA, SQIVND (reference sequence). In nucleotides, the CDR3 is TGTGCCAGTAGTACCCAGGGGGTAACTAATGAAAAACTGTTTTTT. Translation gives CASSTQGVTNEKLFF.

In its sample, this clonotype is medium-sized (0.01 to 0.1%). The chain recombines TRBV23-1 with TRBJ2-1; the match to TRBD1 covers 11 bases. TRBV23-1 is annotated as an ORF whose role is uncertain. J gave up 7 bases and V 4 bases, and 15 bases lay outside the gene matches. This CDR3 is built from 18 residues. The CDR3 sequence is CASSPKIPGQGDGNEQFF. CDR3 sequence (DNA): TGCGCCAGCAGTCCCAAAATTCCGGGACAGGGGGACGGAAATGAGCAGTTCTTC.